This record looks at one TCR beta chain sequence and its context. Its matching antigen is unknown. This sample is drawn from a study of T cell responses to AZD1222 COVID-19 vaccine. Study results and caveats: It should be noted that donors were predominantly white British and more often female, and clonal diversity was possibly underestimated. Baseline seropositivity characterized only a handful of AZD1222 recipients. Spike-spanning, vaccine-associated CD4 TCRs were dominant at 160-218 and 743-854.

Produced via immunoSEQ multiplex PCR; TCRdb's table is partial and in-frame only. The data hold around 120,000 clones, with roughly nine tenths observed a single time. CDR1 and CDR2 from the germline V gene are SGHRS and YFSETQ. J lost 3 bases, V lost 4 bases, and 6 bases had no gene match. This CDR3 has 14 amino acids. Doses given second, at about 4 or about 12 weeks, were pooled. The chain is built from TRBV5-1 and TRBJ2-7, with 8 bases aligning to TRBD2. The specimen comprised peripheral blood, sampled 28 days after the second AZD1222 dose. The receptor was derived from an adult who received the AZD1222 COVID-19 vaccine. The CDR3 protein is CASSPGTSVYEQYF. CDR3 DNA: TGCGCCAGCAGCCCCGGGACTAGTGTCTACGAGCAGTACTTC.